This TCR beta chain was observed in a study of chronic HIV infection and antiretroviral therapy. The germline V and J ends were trimmed by 2 bases and 9 bases, with 11 bases remaining between them. CDR3 length: 13 residues. Germline assignment: CDR1 SGHTA and CDR2 FQGTGA. TCRdb re-called the 5' RACE reads through MiXCR, storing one row per CDR3 protein. The sample has 40,000 or so distinct CDR3 sequences, 8.2% seen once; the top ten hold approximately 2.6%. This receptor was obtained from an adult who had HIV and had not received antiretroviral therapy, or was an uninfected healthy control (not recorded which). V usage is TRBV7-3 and J usage is TRBJ2-1, with D hard to call. The sequencing input was peripheral blood. CDR3: CASSLDRFSEQFF. In DNA, the CDR3 is TGTGCCAGCAGCTTAGATAGATTTAGTGAGCAGTTCTTC.